The T cell receptor beta chain under discussion was sequenced for a study of control samples from healthy donors and cancer patients. In germline, CDR1 is LGHNT, CDR2 FRNRAP. The germline V and J ends were trimmed by 3 bases and 1 base, with 19 bases remaining between them. This CDR3 is built from 18 residues. TCRdb's copy holds only in-frame clones and misses some; the assay was immunoSEQ multiplex PCR. The table records over 150,000 clones, around 93% of them present only once. The sample consisted of blood. This sequence joins TRBV12-5 and TRBJ2-1; TRBD1 might be the D (6 bases). The sequence was collected from a man in his late teens or twenties in good health. The CDR3 bases are TGTGCTAGTGGTTTTGCCCATCTACAGGGTTTATCCTACAATGAGCAGTTCTTC. This encodes CASGFAHLQGLSYNEQFF.